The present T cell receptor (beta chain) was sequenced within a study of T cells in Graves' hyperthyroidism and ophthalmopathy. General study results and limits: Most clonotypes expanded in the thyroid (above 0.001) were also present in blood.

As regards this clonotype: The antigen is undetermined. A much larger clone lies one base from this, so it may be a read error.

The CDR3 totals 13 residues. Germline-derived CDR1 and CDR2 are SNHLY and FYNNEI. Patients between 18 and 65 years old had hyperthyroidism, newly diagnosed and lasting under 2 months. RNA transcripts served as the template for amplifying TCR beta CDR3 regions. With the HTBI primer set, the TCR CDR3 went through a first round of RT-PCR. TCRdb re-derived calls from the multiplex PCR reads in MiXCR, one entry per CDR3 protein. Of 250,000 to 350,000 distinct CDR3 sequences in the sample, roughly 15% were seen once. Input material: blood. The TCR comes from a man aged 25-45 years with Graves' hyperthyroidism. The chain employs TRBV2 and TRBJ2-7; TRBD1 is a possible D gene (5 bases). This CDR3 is CTSSEDSSYEQYF. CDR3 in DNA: TGTACCAGCAGTGAAGACAGTTCCTACGAGCAGTACTTC.